What follows is one TCR beta chain and its context. Original methodology: Per-sample TCR counts ranged from about 23,224 to 750,000, median around 96,000. Each CDR3 protein is one row after TCRdb ran MiXCR on the RACE reads. The V and J calls come from TCRdb's annotation, not from the publication. The sample lists 350,000 to 400,000 distinct CDR3 sequences, 6% to 7% occurring once. Time point indicated: patch test 2, 6 weeks after DPC sensitization. Regarding treatment: therapeutic diphenylcyclopropenone sensitization with weekly scalp DPC. This record belongs to a study of human T cells and chemical hapten exposure. V shed 6 bases and J shed 0 bases, with 8 bases lying between them. The CDR3 runs to 14 residues. Germline V gene data show CDR1 as MNHEY and CDR2 as SMNVEV (reference sequence).

Sequences were derived from whole blood, sampled in connection with sensitization to the hapten diphenylcyclopropenone (DPC). This TCR came from a young woman with alopecia areata. Some clones in this sample may be carry-over from other donors' samples. This chain links TRBV27 with TRBJ2-2; D gene uncertain. The chain's CDR3 is CASRRETNTGELFF. The CDR3 DNA is TGTGCCAGCAGGCGTGAAACGAACACCGGGGAGCTGTTTTTT.